A selection of T cell receptor beta chains follows, all from one sample in a study of cytomegalovirus exposure and HLA in healthy donors. Sequencing was performed with immunoSEQ multiplex PCR; in TCRdb, only in-frame clones are kept and a portion is missing. Of about 110,000 clones in the sample, just under 70% are singletons; the top ten hold roughly 5.9%. The sequencing input was PBMCs. The source is a woman between 65 and 79 years old in good health and CMV-seropositive. CDR3s include the opening cysteine and the closing phenylalanine or tryptophan. Each record gives: D gene, clone size, J gene, V gene, CDR3 protein, CDR3 DNA. D genes are given only for firm matches. Part of the rows lack a size; the others show once, few, many or a class for expanded clones.

TRBD1 | NA | TRBJ1-4 | TRBV15 | CATSKKTGVGKLFF | TGTGCCACCAGCAAAAAGACAGGGGTGGGAAAACTGTTTTTT
NA | NA | TRBJ1-1 | TRBV7-2 | CASSLNVGWSGVAFF | TGTGCCAGCAGCTTAAATGTCGGCTGGAGTGGTGTAGCTTTCTTT
NA | once | TRBJ2-1 | TRBV11-2 | CASSLGTGSSYNEQFF | TGTGCCAGCAGCTTAGGTACGGGGTCCTCCTACAATGAGCAGTTCTTC
TRBD1 | NA | TRBJ2-1 | TRBV9 | CASSVQGAVYNEQFF | TGTGCCAGCAGCGTACAGGGGGCTGTCTACAATGAGCAGTTCTTC
NA | NA | TRBJ1-1 | TRBV6-6 | CASSPLGGGVNTEAFF | TGTGCCAGCAGTCCCCTCGGGGGAGGGGTCAACACTGAAGCTTTCTTT
NA | NA | TRBJ1-6 | TRBV15 | CATSGQGGDNSPLHF | TGTGCCACCAGCGGGCAGGGTGGAGATAATTCACCCCTCCACTTT
TRBD1 | NA | TRBJ2-7 | TRBV27 | CASSSPGQGAIEQYF | TGTGCCAGCAGTTCCCCGGGACAGGGGGCCATCGAGCAGTACTTC
TRBD1 | NA | TRBJ1-5 | TRBV18 | CASSPLGQGKGYGNQPQHF | TGTGCCAGCTCACCACTGGGACAGGGAAAGGGGTATGGCAATCAGCCCCAGCATTTT
TRBD2 | NA | TRBJ2-1 | TRBV6-4 | CASSDVGRGGRSYNEQFF | TGTGCCAGCAGTGACGTCGGGCGGGGGGGCCGGTCCTACAATGAGCAGTTCTTC
TRBD1 | NA | TRBJ1-1 | TRBV19 | CASSSAGTGSIWAFF | TGTGCCAGTAGTTCAGCCGGGACAGGGTCGATCTGGGCTTTCTTT
NA | NA | TRBJ1-1 | TRBV10-1 | CASARYGGRGEAFF | TGCGCCAGCGCCAGATACGGGGGTCGGGGTGAAGCTTTCTTT
TRBD1 | NA | TRBJ2-7 | TRBV4-2 | CASSQESGQDYEQYF | TGTGCCAGCAGCCAAGAATCAGGACAGGACTACGAGCAGTACTTC
TRBD1 | once | TRBJ2-4 | TRBV30 | CACSLGQGAGNIQYF | TGTGCCTGTTCCCTCGGGCAGGGGGCCGGAAACATTCAGTACTTC
NA | NA | TRBJ1-6 | TRBV7-2 | CASSFWEVSNSPLHF | TGTGCCAGCAGCTTCTGGGAGGTGTCAAATTCACCCCTCCACTTT
TRBD1 | NA | TRBJ1-5 | TRBV7-8 | CASSPGTGFSNQPQHF | TGTGCCAGCAGCCCCGGGACAGGGTTTAGCAATCAGCCCCAGCATTTT
TRBD1 | NA | TRBJ2-7 | TRBV6-1 | CASSATGGFYEQYF | TGTGCCAGCAGTGCGACAGGGGGGTTTTACGAGCAGTACTTC
NA | NA | TRBJ1-6 | TRBV18 | CASSPVQGGNSPLHF | TGTGCCAGCTCCCCAGTACAGGGTGGGAATTCACCCCTCCACTTT
NA | NA | TRBJ1-6 | TRBV7-2 | CASSFQGNNSPLHF | TGTGCCAGCAGCTTTCAGGGGAATAATTCACCCCTCCACTTT
NA | NA | TRBJ1-2 | TRBV6-1 | CASSELDRTYGYTF | TGTGCCAGCAGTGAGTTGGACAGAACTTATGGCTACACCTTC
NA | NA | TRBJ1-6 | TRBV2 | CASSWSRDIESPLHF | TGTGCCAGCAGCTGGTCCCGGGACATAGAATCACCCCTCCACTTT